The present T cell receptor (beta chain) was sequenced within a study of blood T cell repertoires in COVID-19. Whole-study context: The cDNA or gDNA used as material had been derived from T cells, B-cell-depleted T cells, or PBMCs.

CDR1 KGHSH and CDR2 LQKENI come from the germline V gene. The J segment lost 3 bases and the V segment lost 0 bases, leaving 11 bases of the junction unmatched. This CDR3 spans 18 amino acids. Here immunoSEQ multiplex PCR was the method, and the copy in TCRdb shows in-frame clones only, minus some. The table includes a few hundred thousand clones, around 90% detected once. The Seattle patients, enrolled during active infection, were followed longitudinally. This receptor was identified in a woman under 40 with COVID-19, enrolled during active disease. This rearrangement joins TRBV18 to TRBJ2-1; TRBD2 matches 7 bases. The sequenced material came from peripheral blood. In DNA, the CDR3 is TGTGCCAGCTCACCACCGTTAGCTGCGACTAGCAGCTACAATGAGCAGTTCTTC. It encodes CASSPPLAATSSYNEQFF.